The present TCR beta chain was sequenced within a study of identical twins. Trimming cost V 7 bases and J 6 bases; bases outside gene matches: 15. CDR1 is SGHVS and CDR2 is FNYEAQ in the germline V gene. The CDR3 has 17 residues. Healthy Caucasians supplied all donations. Study-wide points: Where out-of-frame alpha sequences were twin-shared, they showed excess low generation probability. Cross-sectional statistical analysis, not tracking of the same donors, underpinned the conclusions.

With respect to this clonotype: Antigen: not known.

A single record per CDR3 protein comes from TCRdb applying MiXCR to the 5' RACE reads. This repertoire shows 550,000 to 800,000 distinct CDR3 sequences, under 8.5% found once; its top ten account for less than 2%. The same specimen was also included in a second study, on yellow fever vaccine responses in identical twins. That investigation notes: In identical twins, vaccine T cell responses appeared partly shared and partly individual.

The clonotype originates from a woman aged 18-35 years in good health. This chain uses TRBV7-6 with TRBJ2-1; TRBD1 matches 10 bases. Sequenced: PBMCs. The DNA of the CDR3 is TGTGCCAGCACCAATCCAGCCGGGACAGGGGTCGGCAATGAGCAGTTCTTC. Amino acids: CASTNPAGTGVGNEQFF.